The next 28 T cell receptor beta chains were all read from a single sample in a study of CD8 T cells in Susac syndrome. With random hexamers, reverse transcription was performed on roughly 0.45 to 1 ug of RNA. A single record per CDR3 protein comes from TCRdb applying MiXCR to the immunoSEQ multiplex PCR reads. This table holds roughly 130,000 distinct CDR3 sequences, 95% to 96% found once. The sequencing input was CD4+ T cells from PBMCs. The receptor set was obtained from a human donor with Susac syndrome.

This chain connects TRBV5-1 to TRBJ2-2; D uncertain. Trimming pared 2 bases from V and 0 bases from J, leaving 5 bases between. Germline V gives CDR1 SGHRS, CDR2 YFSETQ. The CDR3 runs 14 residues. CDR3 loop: CASSFGANTGELFF. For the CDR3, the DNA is TGCGCCAGCAGCTTCGGAGCGAACACCGGGGAGCTGTTTTTT.

The CDR3 here is CASNRGRSYEQYF. DNA of the CDR3: TGTGCCAGCAACCGGGGACGGTCCTACGAGCAGTACTTC. The rearrangement uses TRBV7-9 and TRBJ2-7; D might be TRBD1 or TRBD2, each matching 5 bases. CDR3 length: 13 amino acids. Trimming removed 7 bases from V and 1 base from J, with 11 bases in between. Germline V gene data show CDR1 as SEHNR and CDR2 as FQNEAQ (reference sequence).

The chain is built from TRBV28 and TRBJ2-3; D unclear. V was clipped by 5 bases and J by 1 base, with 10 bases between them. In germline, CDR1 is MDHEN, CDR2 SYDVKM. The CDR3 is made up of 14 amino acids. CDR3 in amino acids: CASSDTGGTDTQYF. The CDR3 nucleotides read TGTGCCAGCAGTGACACTGGGGGCACAGATACGCAGTATTTT.

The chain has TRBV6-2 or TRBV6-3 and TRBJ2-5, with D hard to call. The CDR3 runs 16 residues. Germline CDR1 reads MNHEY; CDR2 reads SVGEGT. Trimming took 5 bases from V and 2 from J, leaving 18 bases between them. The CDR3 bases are TGTGCCAGCAGTCCCTCACGGCGGACCCAGCAAGAGACCCAGTACTTC. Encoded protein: CASSPSRRTQQETQYF.

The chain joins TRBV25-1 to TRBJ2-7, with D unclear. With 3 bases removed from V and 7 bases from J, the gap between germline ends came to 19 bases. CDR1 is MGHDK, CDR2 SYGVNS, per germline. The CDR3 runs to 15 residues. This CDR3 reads CASSDSFRQVEEQYF. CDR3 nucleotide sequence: TGTGCCAGCAGTGATAGTTTCCGGCAGGTTGAAGAGCAGTACTTC.

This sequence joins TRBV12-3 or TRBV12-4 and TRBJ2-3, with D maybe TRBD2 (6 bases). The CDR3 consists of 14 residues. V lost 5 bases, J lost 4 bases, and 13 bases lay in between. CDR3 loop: CASSPTSRPDTQYF. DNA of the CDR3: TGTGCCAGCAGTCCTACTAGCAGGCCAGATACGCAGTATTTT.

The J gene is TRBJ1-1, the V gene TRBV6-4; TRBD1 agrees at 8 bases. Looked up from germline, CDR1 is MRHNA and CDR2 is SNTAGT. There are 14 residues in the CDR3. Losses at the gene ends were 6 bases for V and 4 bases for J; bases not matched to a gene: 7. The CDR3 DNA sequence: TGTGCCAGCAGCGGGGACAGGTGGAGCACTGAAGCTTTCTTT. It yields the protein CASSGDRWSTEAFF.

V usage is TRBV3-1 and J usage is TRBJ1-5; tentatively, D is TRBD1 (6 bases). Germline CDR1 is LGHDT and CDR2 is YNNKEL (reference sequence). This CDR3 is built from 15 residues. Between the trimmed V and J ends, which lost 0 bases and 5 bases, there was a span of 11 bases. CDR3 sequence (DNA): TGTGCCAGCAGCCAAGAACGCCAGGGGCATCAGCCCCAGCATTTT. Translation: CASSQERQGHQPQHF.

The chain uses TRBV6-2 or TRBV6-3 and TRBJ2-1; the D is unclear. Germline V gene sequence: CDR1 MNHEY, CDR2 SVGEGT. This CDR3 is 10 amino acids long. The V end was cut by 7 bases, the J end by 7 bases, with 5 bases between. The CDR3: CASIENEQFF. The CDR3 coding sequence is TGTGCCAGCATAGAGAATGAGCAGTTCTTC.

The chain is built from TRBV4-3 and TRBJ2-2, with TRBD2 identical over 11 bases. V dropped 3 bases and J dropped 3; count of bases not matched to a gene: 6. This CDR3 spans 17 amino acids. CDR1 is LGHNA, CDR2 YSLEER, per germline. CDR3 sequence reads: CASSHGGLAGHTGELFF. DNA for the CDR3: TGCGCCAGCAGCCATGGAGGACTAGCGGGCCACACCGGGGAGCTGTTTTTT.

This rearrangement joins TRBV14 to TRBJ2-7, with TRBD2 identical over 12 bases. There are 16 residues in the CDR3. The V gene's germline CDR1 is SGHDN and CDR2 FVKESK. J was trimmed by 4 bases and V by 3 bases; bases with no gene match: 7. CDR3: CASSHQTSGRPYEQYF. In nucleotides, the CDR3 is TGTGCCAGCAGCCACCAGACTAGCGGGAGACCGTACGAGCAGTACTTC. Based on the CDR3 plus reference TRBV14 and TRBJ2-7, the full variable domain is EAGVTQFPSHSVIEKGQTVTLRCDPISGHDNLYWYRRVMGKEIKFLLHFVKESKQDESGMPNNRFLAERTGGTYSTLKVQPAELEDSGVYFCASSHQTSGRPYEQYFGPGTRLTVT.

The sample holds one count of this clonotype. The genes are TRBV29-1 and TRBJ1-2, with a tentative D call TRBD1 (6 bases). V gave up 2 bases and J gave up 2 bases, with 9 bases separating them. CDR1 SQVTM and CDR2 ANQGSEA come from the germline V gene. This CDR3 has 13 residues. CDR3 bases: TGCAGCGTTGAACCGGGGGCGAACTATGGCTACACCTTC. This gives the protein CSVEPGANYGYTF.

DNA of the CDR3: TGTGCCAGTCGTTTAGGCGGTAGCTCCTACGAGCAGTACTTC. Its translation: CASRLGGSSYEQYF. The chain employs TRBV7-2 and TRBJ2-7; no firm D call. The CDR3 is 14 residues long. Germline V gene sequence: CDR1 SGHTA, CDR2 FQGNSA. The ends were cut back, 9 bases at V and 0 bases at J, with 15 bases in the middle.

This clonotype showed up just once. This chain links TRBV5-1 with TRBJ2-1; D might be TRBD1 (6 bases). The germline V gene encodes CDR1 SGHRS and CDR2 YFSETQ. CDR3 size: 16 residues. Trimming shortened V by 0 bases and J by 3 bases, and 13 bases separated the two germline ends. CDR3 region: CASSLAPGAFYNEQFF. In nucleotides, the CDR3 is TGCGCCAGCAGCTTGGCCCCAGGGGCTTTCTACAATGAGCAGTTCTTC.

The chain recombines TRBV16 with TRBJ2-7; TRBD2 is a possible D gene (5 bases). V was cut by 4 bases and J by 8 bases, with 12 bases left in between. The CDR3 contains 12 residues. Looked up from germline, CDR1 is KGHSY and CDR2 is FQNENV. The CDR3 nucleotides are TGTGCCAGCAGCCCGAGAGGGCGGCAGCAGTACTTC. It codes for CASSPRGRQQYF.

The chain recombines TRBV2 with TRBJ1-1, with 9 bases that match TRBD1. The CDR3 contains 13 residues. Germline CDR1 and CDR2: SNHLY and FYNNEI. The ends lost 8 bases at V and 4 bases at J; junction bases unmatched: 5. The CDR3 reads CASSRDRATEAFF. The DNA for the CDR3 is TGTGCCAGCTCAAGGGACAGGGCCACTGAAGCTTTCTTT.

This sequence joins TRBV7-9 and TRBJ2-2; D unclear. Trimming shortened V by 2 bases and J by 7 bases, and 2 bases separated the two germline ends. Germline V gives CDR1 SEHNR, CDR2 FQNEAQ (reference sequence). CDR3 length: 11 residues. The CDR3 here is CASSLFGELFF. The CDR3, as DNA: TGTGCCAGCAGCTTATTCGGGGAGCTGTTTTTT.

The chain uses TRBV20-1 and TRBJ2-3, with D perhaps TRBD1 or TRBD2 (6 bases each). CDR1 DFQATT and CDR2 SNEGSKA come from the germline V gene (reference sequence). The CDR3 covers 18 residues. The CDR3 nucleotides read TGCAGCGCATACACAGGGTTCAGGAGGGAGCCGGGCCCAGATACGCAGTATTTT. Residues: CSAYTGFRREPGPDTQYF.

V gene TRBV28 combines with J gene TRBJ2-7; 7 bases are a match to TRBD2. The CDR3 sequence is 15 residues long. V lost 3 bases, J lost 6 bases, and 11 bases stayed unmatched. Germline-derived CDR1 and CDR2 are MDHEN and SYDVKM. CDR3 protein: CASSFRTNGGGEQYF. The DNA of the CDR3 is TGTGCCAGCAGTTTTAGAACAAATGGGGGGGGCGAGCAGTACTTC.

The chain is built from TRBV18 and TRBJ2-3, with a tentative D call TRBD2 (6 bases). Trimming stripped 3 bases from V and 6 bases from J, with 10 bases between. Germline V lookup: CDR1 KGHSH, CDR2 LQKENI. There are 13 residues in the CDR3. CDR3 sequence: CASSPGLPDTQYF. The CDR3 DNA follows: TGTGCCAGCTCACCGGGACTGCCCGATACGCAGTATTTT.

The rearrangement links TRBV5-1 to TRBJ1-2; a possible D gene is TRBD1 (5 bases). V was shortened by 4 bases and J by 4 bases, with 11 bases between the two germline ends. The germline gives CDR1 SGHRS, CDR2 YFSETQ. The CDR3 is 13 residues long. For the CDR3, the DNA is TGCGCCAGCAGCCTCGCGGGGACCTATGGCTACACCTTC. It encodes CASSLAGTYGYTF. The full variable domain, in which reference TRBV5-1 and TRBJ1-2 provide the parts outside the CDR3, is KAGVTQTPRYLIKTRGQQVTLSCSPISGHRSVSWYQQTPGQGLQFLFEYFSETQRNKGNFPGRFSGRQFSNSRSEMNVSTLELGDSALYLCASSLAGTYGYTFGSGTRLTVV.

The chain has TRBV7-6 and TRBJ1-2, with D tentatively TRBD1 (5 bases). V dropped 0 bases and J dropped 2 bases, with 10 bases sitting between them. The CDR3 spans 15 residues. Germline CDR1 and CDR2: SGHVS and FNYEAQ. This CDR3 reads CASSLAGHGNYGYTF. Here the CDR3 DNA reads TGTGCCAGCAGCTTAGCTGGACACGGGAACTATGGCTACACCTTC.

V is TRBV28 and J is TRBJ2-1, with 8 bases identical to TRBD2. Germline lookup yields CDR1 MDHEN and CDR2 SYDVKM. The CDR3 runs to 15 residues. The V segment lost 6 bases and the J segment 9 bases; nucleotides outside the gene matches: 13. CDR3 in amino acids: CASSFTSGSIGEQFF. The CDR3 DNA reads TGTGCCAGCAGCTTTACTAGCGGCTCAATTGGTGAGCAGTTCTTC.

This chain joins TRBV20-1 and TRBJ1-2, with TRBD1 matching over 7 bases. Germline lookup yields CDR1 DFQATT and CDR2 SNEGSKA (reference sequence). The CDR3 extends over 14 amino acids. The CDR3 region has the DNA TGCGCCACACCGGGAGGGGGCATCTTCTCTGGCTACACCTTC. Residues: CATPGGGIFSGYTF.

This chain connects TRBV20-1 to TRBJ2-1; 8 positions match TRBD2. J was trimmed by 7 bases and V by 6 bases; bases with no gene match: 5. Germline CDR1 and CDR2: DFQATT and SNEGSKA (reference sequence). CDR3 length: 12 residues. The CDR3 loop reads CSAPTSANEQFF. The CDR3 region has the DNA TGCAGTGCCCCGACTAGCGCAAATGAGCAGTTCTTC.

Here the CDR3 reads CSVGMGGLQETQYF. The CDR3 nucleotides read TGCAGCGTGGGGATGGGAGGCCTCCAAGAGACCCAGTACTTC. The chain has TRBV29-1 and TRBJ2-5, with a weak D call TRBD2 (6 bases). V gave up 6 bases and J gave up 1 base, with 15 bases separating them. CDR1 SQVTM and CDR2 ANQGSEA come from the germline V gene. The CDR3 covers 14 residues.

CDR3 bases: TGTGCCTGGGCGATGGACAGGGTCACCGAAAAACTGTTTTTT. Its translation is CAWAMDRVTEKLFF. This chain links TRBV30 with TRBJ1-4; 8 bases align to TRBD1. Trimming removed 5 bases from V and 8 bases from J; junction bases left unmatched: 10. Germline V lookup: CDR1 GTSNPN, CDR2 SVGIG (reference sequence). The CDR3 length is 14 residues.

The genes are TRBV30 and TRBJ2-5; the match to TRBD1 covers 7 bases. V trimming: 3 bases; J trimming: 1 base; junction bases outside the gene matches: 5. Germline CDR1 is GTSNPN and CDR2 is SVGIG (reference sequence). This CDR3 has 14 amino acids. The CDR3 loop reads CAWRRQGSQETQYF. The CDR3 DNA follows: TGTGCCTGGAGAAGACAGGGCTCCCAAGAGACCCAGTACTTC.